Reported below is one TCR beta chain. By how much of the sample it makes up, this clone is medium-sized (0.01 to 0.1%). The specificity of this receptor is unknown. Per-nucleotide qualities are absent, and no much larger clonotype sits a single base away. This sample is drawn from a study of radiation and T cells in renal cell carcinoma (dated by TCRdb to the early 2020s). In terms of the full investigation: TCR beta sequencing covered 50 to 55 samples in total, comprising around 25 tumors and roughly 27 peripheral blood samples. A total of about 4 million unique CDR3 nucleotide sequences, encoding 2,500,000 or so unique CDR3 amino acid sequences, were found across all 50 or so samples. General study outcomes and caveats: Because only small tumor regions of roughly 1 g were available, the study did not capture intratumoral heterogeneity. Compared with control tumors, irradiated tumors had a greater number of dominant CDR3 motifs, and these motifs made up a bigger portion of the repertoire. With a single-armed trial design, the study had no way to address how radiation dose or scheduling affects the TCR repertoire. Compared with controls, irradiated tumors had higher TCR clonality, as the top 100 clonotypes made up an average of roughly 50% of the repertoire, versus roughly 45% in nephrectomy-only tumors.

TCR beta libraries were generated from genomic DNA with the immunoSEQ kit, following the manufacturer's recommendations. Library preparation used a first multiplex PCR with proprietary primers, then a second PCR adding unique barcodes, with bead cleanups after each round. Each sample batch included a kit-provided positive control reaction and a negative control reaction. The final libraries underwent checking on an Agilent 4200 TapeStation D1000 ScreenTape, volumetric pooling, and quantification by qPCR. Sequencing was performed on an Illumina NextSeq500 with a MidOutput 150-cycle cartridge, and 156 Read1 and 15 Index1 cycles were run with kit custom primers. The pooled library was loaded at approximately 1 pM, and approximately 20% PhiX control was spiked in. On the authors' methods: Vendor-processed data were analyzed in R, and a clonotype was defined as all T cells sharing the same CDR3 nucleotide sequence. For clone abundance analyses, frequencies were normalized to the 10,000 most abundant clones per sample. Public T cell clones, which averaged fewer than five per sample, were excluded before analysis. Dominant motif analysis used ImmunoMap with the PAM10 matrix, gap penalty 30 and homology threshold 0.3; motifs with cumulative frequency at least 0.01 counted as dominant. TCRdb limited this immuneACCESS table to in-frame rearrangements with V and J called. A share of clones is missing; checked studies link under half to unresolved V genes, and the rest is unexplained. That table furnishes V, J and clone size, whereas the DNA furnished D and trimming. Counted in this sample were over 12,000 clones; less than 65% of them appeared once. Approximately 15% of the sample goes to the ten largest clones.

Taken from cysteine to phenylalanine, the CDR3 has 15 residues. Just the 45-base CDR3 DNA is kept, in frame starting at base 1. The junction shows trimming of 0 bases on V and 8 bases on J, plus 13 bases between the germline ends. From the germline V gene (reference sequence), CDR1 is MNHEY and CDR2 is SMNVEV. According to the study, the label for this sample's time point signals: tumor resected at nephrectomy. The sample's treatment or condition label, in plain terms: treatment-naive control, cytoreductive nephrectomy. For controls, tumors were taken from treatment-naive renal cell carcinoma patients who had cytoreductive nephrectomy with no radiation beforehand. Every patient's renal cell carcinoma showed clear cell pathology. The control tumors sequenced for TCR were resected between 2011 and 2014 from some 10 males and several females whose median age was roughly 57 years (range roughly 35 to 90). The tumors were dissociated mechanically, digested with collagenase/hyaluronidase at 37 degrees C, processed in gentleMACS C tubes, and kept in liquid nitrogen. The QIAamp DNA Blood Mini Kit (Qiagen) was used to prepare genomic DNA for TCR sequencing. The analyses included only samples that passed all quality control checks.

The clonotype was recovered from a man between 60 and 75 years old with renal cell carcinoma. The sample was tumor tissue, taken from a patient whose treatment was nephrectomy without radiotherapy. The V and J segments used are TRBV27 and TRBJ2-2; a confident D gene designation cannot be given. The CDR3 region reads CASSLSLAGLGELFF. The nucleotide sequence reads as follows: TGTGCCAGCAGTTTATCGTTGGCAGGTCTTGGGGAGCTGTTTTTT.